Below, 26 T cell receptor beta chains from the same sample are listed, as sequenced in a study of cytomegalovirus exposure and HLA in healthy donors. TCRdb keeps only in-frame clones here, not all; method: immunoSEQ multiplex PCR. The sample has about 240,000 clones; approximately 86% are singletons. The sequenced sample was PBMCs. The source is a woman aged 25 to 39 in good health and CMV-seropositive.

CDR3 DNA sequence: TGTGCCACCAGCAGCAGGACAGGTACCTACGAGCAGTACTTC. Translated: CATSSRTGTYEQYF. The rearrangement joins TRBV15 to TRBJ2-7, with 7 nucleotides matching TRBD1. Trimming cost V 3 bases and J 2 bases; bases outside gene matches: 4. The CDR3 runs 14 residues. Per the germline V gene, CDR1 is LNHNV and CDR2 is YYDKDF (reference sequence). The full variable domain, its missing parts supplied by reference TRBV15 and TRBJ2-7, is DAMVIQNPRYQVTQFGKPVTLSCSQTLNHNVMYWYQQKSSQAPKLLFHYYDKDFNNEADTPDNFQSRRPNTSFCFLDIRSPGLGDTAMYLCATSSRTGTYEQYFGPGTRLTVT.

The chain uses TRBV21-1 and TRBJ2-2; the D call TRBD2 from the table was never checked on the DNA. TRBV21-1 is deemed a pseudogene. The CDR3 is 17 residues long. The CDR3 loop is CASSNRVAGSGTGELFF. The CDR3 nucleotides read TGTGCCAGCAGCAATAGGGTCGCGGGGTCAGGGACCGGGGAGCTGTTTTTT.

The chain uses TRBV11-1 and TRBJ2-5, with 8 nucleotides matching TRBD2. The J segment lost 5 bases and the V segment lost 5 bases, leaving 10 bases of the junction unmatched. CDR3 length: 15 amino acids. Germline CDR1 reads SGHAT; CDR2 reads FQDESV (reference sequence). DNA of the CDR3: TGTGCCAGCAGCGTCAGCGGGAGTTCGTGGGAGACCCAGTACTTC. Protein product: CASSVSGSSWETQYF.

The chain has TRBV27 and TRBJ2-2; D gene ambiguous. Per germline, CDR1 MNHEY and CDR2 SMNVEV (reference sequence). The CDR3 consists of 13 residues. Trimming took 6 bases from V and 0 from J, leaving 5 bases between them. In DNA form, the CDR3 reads TGTGCCAGCAGACTCGCGAACACCGGGGAGCTGTTTTTT. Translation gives CASRLANTGELFF.

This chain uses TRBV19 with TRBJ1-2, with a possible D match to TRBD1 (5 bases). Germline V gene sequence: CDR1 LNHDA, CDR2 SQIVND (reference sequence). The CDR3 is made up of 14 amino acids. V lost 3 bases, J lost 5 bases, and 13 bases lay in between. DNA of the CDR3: TGTGCCAGTAGTATCCGTGGGGCAGGGTATGGCTACACCTTC. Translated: CASSIRGAGYGYTF. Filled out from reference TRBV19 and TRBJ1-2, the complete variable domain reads DGGITQSPKYLFRKEGQNVTLSCEQNLNHDAMYWYRQDPGQGLRLIYYSQIVNDFQKGDIAEGYSVSREKKESFPLTVTSAQKNPTAFYLCASSIRGAGYGYTFGSGTRLTVV.

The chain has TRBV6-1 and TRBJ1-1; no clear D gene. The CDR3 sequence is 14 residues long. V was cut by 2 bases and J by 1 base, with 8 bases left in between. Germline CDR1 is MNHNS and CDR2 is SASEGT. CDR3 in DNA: TGTGCCAGCAGTGAATTTTCCGGGAACACTGAAGCTTTCTTT. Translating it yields CASSEFSGNTEAFF.

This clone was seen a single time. Here the CDR3 reads CASSGTSGSGTDTQYF. The CDR3 DNA reads TGTGCCAGCTCAGGGACTAGCGGGAGTGGCACAGATACGCAGTATTTT. This chain links TRBV2 with TRBJ2-3, with 14 bases that match TRBD2. The CDR3 contains 16 residues. The germline V gene has CDR1 SNHLY and CDR2 FYNNEI. J lost 1 base, V lost 8 bases, and 5 bases had no gene match.

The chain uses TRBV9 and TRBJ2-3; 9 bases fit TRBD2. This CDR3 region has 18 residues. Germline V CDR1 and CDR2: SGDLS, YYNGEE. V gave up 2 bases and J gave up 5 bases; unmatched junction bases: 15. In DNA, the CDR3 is TGTGCCAGCAGCGTCGGCTTAGCGGGAGTACCTTATCAAGATACGCAGTATTTT. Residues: CASSVGLAGVPYQDTQYF.

In DNA form, the CDR3 reads TGCGCCAGCAGCCCACAGGGCTGGGGCGGCGAGCAGTACTTC. This translates into CASSPQGWGGEQYF. This chain joins TRBV10-1 and TRBJ2-7, with D maybe TRBD1 (6 bases). The V gene lost 6 bases and the J gene lost 6 bases, with 18 bases spanning the gap. This CDR3 comprises 14 residues. From germline, CDR1 is WNHNN and CDR2 SYGVQD (reference sequence).

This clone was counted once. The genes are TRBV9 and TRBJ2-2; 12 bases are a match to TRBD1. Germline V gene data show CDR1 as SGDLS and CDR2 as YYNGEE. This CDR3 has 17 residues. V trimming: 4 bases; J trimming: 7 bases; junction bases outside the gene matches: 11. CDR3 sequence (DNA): TGTGCCAGCAGCTCTAGCGTGGGACAGGGGGCTTACGGGGAGCTGTTTTTT. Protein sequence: CASSSSVGQGAYGELFF.

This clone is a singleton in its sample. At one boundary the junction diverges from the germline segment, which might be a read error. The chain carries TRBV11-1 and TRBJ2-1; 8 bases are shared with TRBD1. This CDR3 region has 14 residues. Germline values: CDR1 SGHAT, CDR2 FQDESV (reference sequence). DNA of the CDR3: TGTGCCAGCAGTTTAGACAGGGGATACAATGAGCAGTTCTTC. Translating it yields CASSLDRGYNEQFF.

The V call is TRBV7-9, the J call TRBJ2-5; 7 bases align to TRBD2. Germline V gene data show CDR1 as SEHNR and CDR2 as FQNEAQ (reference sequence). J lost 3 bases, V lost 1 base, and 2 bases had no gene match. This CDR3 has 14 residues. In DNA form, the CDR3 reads TGTGCCAGCAGCTTAGTCCTAGCGGAAGAGACCCAGTACTTC. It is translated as CASSLVLAEETQYF.

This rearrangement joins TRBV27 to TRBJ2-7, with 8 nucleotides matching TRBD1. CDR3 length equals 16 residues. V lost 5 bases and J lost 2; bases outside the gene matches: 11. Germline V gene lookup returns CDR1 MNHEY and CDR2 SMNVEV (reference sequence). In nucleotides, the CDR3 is TGTGCCAGCAGTATGCTTGGACAGGGAACCACCTACGAGCAGTACTTC. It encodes CASSMLGQGTTYEQYF.

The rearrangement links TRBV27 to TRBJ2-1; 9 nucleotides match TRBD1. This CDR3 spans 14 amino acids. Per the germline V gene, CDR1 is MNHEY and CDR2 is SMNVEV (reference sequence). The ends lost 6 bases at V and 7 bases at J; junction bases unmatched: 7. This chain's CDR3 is CASSFGTGLNEQFF. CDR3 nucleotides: TGTGCCAGCAGCTTTGGGACAGGGTTGAATGAGCAGTTCTTC.

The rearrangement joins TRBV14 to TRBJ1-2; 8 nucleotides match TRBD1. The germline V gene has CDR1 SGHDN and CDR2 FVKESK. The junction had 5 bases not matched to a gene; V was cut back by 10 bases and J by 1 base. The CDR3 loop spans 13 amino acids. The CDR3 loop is CATSGGINYGYTF. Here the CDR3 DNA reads TGTGCCACTTCAGGGGGCATTAACTATGGCTACACCTTC.

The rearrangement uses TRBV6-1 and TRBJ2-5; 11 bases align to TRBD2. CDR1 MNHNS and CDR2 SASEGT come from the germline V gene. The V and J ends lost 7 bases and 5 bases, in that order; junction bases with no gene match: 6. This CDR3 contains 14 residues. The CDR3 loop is CASNRLAGRETQYF. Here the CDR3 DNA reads TGTGCCAGCAATCGACTAGCGGGAAGGGAGACCCAGTACTTC.

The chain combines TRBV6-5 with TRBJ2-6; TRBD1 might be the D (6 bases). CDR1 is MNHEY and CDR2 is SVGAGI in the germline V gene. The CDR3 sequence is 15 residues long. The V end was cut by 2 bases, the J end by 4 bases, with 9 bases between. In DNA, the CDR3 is TGTGCCAGCAGTTACAGGGGGAAAGGGGCCAACGTCCTGACTTTC. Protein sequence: CASSYRGKGANVLTF.

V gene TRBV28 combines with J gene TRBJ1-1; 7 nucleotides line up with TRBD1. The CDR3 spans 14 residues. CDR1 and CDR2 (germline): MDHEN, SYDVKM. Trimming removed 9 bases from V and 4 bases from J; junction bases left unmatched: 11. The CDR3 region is CASRNRQGPTEAFF. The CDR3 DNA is TGTGCCAGTAGAAACAGACAGGGCCCCACTGAAGCTTTCTTT.

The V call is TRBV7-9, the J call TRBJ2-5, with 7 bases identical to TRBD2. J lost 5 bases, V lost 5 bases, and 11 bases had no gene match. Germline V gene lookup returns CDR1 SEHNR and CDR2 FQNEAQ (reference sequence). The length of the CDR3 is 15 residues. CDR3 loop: CASSPGLQDRETQYF. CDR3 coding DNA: TGTGCCAGCAGCCCGGGACTACAGGACCGGGAGACCCAGTACTTC.

The CDR3 DNA follows: TGCAGTGTTGTGAGAGAAGCGGCTTTCTTT. Translated: CSVVREAAFF. The rearrangement links TRBV20-1 to TRBJ1-1, with D hard to call. Germline assignment: CDR1 DFQATT and CDR2 SNEGSKA (reference sequence). The CDR3 contains 10 residues. Trimming removed 7 bases from V and 11 bases from J, with 14 bases in between.

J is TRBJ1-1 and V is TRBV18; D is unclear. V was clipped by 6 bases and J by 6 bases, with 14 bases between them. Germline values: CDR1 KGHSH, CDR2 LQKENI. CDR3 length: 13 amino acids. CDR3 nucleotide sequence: TGTGCCAGCTCCCCCGGTTTAGATTCTGAAGCTTTCTTT. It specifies CASSPGLDSEAFF.

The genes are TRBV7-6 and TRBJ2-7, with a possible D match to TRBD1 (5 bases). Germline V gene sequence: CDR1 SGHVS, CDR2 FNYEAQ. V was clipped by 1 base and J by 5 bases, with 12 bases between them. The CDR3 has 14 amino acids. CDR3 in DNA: TGTGCCAGCAGCTTAGTTGGGGCCCCCCACGAGCAGTACTTC. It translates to CASSLVGAPHEQYF.

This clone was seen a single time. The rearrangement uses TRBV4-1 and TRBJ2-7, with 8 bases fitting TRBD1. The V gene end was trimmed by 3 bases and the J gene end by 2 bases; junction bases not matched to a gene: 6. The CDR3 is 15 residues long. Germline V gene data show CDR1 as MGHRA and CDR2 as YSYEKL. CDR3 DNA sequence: TGCGCCAGCAGCCATTCGGACAGGGTAGCCTACGAGCAGTACTTC. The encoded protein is CASSHSDRVAYEQYF.

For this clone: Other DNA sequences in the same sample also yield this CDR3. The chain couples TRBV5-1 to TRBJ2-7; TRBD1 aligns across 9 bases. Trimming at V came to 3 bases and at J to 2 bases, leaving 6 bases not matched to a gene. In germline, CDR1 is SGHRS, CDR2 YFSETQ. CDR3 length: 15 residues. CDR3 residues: CASSSGQGSTYEQYF. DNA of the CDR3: TGCGCCAGCAGCTCCGGACAGGGGTCTACCTACGAGCAGTACTTC.

The CDR3 DNA follows: TGTGCCAGCAGTATCAGGGGCCAGGAGGGCTACACCTTC. Its protein product is CASSIRGQEGYTF. The chain couples TRBV2 to TRBJ1-2; the D gene is possibly TRBD1 (6 bases). V was trimmed by 5 bases and J by 8 bases, leaving 15 bases between them. CDR3 length: 13 amino acids. The germline CDR1 and CDR2 sequences are SNHLY and FYNNEI.

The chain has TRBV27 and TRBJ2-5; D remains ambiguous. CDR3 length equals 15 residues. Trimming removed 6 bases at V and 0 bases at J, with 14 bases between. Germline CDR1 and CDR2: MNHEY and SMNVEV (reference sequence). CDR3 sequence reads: CASSELALHQETQYF. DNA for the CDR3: TGTGCCAGCAGCGAACTCGCCCTACACCAAGAGACCCAGTACTTC.